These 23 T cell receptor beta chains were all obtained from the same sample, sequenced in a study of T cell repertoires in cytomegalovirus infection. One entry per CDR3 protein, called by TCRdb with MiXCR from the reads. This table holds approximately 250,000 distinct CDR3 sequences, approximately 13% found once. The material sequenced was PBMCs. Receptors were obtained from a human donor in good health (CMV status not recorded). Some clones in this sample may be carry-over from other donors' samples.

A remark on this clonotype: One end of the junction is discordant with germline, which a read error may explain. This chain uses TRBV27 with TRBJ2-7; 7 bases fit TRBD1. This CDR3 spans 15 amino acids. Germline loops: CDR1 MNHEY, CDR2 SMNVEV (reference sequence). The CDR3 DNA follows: TGTGGCAGCAGTGTCCGACAGGGTGGCTCCTACGAGCAGTACTTC. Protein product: CGSSVRQGGSYEQYF.

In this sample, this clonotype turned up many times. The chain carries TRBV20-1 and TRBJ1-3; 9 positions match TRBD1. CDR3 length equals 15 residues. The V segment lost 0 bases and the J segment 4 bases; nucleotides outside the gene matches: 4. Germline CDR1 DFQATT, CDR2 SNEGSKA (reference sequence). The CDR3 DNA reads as TGCAGTGCTAGAGATCCGACAGGGGGAGGAAACACCATATATTTT. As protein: CSARDPTGGGNTIYF.

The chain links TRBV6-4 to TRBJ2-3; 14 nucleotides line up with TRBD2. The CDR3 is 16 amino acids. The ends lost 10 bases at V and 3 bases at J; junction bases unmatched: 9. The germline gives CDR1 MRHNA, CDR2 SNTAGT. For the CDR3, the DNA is TGTGCCACCGGACTAGCGGGAGGAGGGTCGACAGATACGCAGTATTTT. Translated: CATGLAGGGSTDTQYF.

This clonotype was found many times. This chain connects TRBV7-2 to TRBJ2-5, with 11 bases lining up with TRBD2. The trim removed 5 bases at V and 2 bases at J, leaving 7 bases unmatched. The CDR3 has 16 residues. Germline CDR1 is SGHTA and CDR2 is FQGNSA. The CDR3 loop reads CASSTRLAGRQETQYF. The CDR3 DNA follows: TGTGCCAGCAGCACCCGACTAGCGGGAAGACAAGAGACCCAGTACTTC. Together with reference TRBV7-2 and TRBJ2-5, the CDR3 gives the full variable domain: GAGVSQSPSNKVTEKGKDVELRCDPISGHTALYWYRQSLGQGLEFLIYFQGNSAPDKSGLPSDRFSAERTGGSVSTLTIQRTQQEDSAVYLCASSTRLAGRQETQYFGPGTRLLVL.

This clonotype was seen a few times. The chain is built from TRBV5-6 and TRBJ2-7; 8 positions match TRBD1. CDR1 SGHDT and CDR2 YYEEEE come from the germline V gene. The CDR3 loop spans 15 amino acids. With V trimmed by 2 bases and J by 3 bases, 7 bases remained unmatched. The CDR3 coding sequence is TGTGCCAGCAGCTTACTTGGGACAGGCTTCTACGAGCAGTACTTC. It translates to CASSLLGTGFYEQYF.

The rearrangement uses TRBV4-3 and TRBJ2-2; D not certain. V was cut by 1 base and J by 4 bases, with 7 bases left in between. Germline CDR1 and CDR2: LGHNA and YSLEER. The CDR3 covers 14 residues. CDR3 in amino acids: CASSQGGATGELFF. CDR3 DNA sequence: TGCGCCAGCAGCCAAGGCGGCGCCACCGGGGAGCTGTTTTTT.

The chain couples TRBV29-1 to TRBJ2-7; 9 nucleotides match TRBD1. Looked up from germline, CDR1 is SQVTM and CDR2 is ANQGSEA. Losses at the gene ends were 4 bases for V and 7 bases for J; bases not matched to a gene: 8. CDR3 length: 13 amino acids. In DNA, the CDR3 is TGCAGCGTTGTAATACAGGGGGCAGGAGAGCAGTACTTC. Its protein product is CSVVIQGAGEQYF.

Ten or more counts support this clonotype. CDR3 loop: CASSLAGGASGANVLTF. CDR3 nucleotide sequence: TGTGCCAGCAGCTTGGCAGGGGGCGCATCTGGGGCCAACGTCCTGACTTTC. This chain connects TRBV7-2 to TRBJ2-6, with 8 bases matching TRBD1. There are 17 residues in the CDR3. Per germline, CDR1 SGHTA and CDR2 FQGNSA. V lost 3 bases, J lost 1 base, and 5 bases stayed unmatched.

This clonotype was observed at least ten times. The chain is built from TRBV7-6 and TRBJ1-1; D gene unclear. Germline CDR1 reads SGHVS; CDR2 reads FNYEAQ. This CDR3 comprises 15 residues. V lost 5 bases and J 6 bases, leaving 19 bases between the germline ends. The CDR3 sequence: CASSNSGDRASEAFF. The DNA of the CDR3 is TGTGCCAGCAGCAACTCAGGCGACCGAGCTTCTGAAGCTTTCTTT.

In DNA form, the CDR3 reads TGTGCCAGCTCCCTTGGAGGATCAGGGCACAATGAGCAGTTCTTC. Its translation is CASSLGGSGHNEQFF. This chain joins TRBV28 and TRBJ2-1; either TRBD1 or TRBD2 may supply D (5 bases each). Germline V gives CDR1 MDHEN, CDR2 SYDVKM. Between the trimmed V and J ends, which lost 8 bases and 5 bases, there was a span of 19 bases. The CDR3 spans 15 residues.

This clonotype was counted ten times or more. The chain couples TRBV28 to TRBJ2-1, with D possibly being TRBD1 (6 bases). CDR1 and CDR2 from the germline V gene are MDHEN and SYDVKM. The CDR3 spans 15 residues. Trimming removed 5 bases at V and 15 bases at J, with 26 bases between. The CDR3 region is CASSPNRVLFSRPFF. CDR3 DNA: TGTGCCAGCAGTCCCAACAGGGTTTTATTCAGTCGTCCGTTCTTC.

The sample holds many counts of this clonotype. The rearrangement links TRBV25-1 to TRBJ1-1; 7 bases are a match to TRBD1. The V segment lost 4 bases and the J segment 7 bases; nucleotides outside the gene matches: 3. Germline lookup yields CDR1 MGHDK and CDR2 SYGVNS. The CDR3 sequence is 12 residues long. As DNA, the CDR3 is TGTGCCAGCAGTGGAACAGGGGTTGAAGCTTTCTTT. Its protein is CASSGTGVEAFF. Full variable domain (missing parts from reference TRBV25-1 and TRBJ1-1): EADIYQTPRYLVIGTGKKITLECSQTMGHDKMYWYQQDPGMELHLIHYSYGVNSTEKGDLSSESTVSRIRTEHFPLTLESARPSHTSQYLCASSGTGVEAFFGQGTRLTVV.

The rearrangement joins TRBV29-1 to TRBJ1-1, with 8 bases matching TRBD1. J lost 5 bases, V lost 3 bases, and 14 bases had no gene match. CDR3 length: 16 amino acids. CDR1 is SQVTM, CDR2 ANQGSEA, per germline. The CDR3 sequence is CSVDGMAGGTKTEAFF. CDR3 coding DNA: TGCAGCGTTGATGGGATGGCAGGGGGCACGAAGACTGAAGCTTTCTTT.

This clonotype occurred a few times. The CDR3 is CASSLIPGTSNTGELFF. The CDR3, as DNA: TGTGCCAGCAGCCTGATACCCGGGACCTCGAACACCGGGGAGCTGTTTTTT. The rearrangement links TRBV3-1 to TRBJ2-2, with D perhaps TRBD1 or TRBD2 (5 bases each). This CDR3 is 17 amino acids long. The V gene lost 4 bases and the J gene lost 0 bases, with 15 bases spanning the gap. Looked up from germline, CDR1 is LGHDT and CDR2 is YNNKEL (reference sequence).

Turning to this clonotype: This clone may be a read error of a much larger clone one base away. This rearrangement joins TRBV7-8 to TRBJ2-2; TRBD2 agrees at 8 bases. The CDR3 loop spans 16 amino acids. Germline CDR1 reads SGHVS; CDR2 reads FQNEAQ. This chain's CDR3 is CASKSPGLDRTGDLFF. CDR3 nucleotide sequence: TGTGCCAGCAAAAGCCCGGGACTAGACCGCACCGGGGATCTGTTTTTT.

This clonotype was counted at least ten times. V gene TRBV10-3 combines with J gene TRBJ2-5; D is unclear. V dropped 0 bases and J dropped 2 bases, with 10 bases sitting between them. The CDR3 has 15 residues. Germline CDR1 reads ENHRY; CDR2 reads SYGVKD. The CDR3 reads CAISESAGRQETQYF. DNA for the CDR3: TGTGCCATCAGTGAGTCAGCAGGACGGCAAGAGACCCAGTACTTC.

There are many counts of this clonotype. CDR3 DNA sequence: TGTGCCAGCAGTTCCCCCCCCGGCACCGGGGAGCTGTTTTTT. This gives the protein CASSSPPGTGELFF. The chain couples TRBV28 to TRBJ2-2, with unresolved D. Between the trimmed V and J ends, which lost 4 bases and 4 bases, there was a span of 10 bases. This CDR3 spans 14 amino acids. CDR1 and CDR2 from the germline V gene are MDHEN and SYDVKM.

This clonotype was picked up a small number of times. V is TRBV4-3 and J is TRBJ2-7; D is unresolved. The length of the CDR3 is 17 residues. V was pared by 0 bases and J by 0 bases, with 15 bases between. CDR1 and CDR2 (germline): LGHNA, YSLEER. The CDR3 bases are TGCGCCAGCAGCCAAGAGATCTCGGGTGTGAGCTCCTACGAGCAGTACTTC. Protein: CASSQEISGVSSYEQYF.

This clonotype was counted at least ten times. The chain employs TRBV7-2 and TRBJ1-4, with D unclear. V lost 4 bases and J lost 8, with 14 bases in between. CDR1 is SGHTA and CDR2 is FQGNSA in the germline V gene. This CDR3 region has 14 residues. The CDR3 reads CASSSPGRREKLFF. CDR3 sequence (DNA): TGTGCCAGCAGCTCTCCCGGCCGCCGAGAAAAACTGTTTTTT.

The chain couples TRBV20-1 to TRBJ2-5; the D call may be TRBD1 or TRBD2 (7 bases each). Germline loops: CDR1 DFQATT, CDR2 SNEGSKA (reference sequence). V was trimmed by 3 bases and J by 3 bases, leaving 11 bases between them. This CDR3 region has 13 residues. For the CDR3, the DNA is TGCAGTGCTAGTCCAGGGGGGGAAGAGACCCAGTACTTC. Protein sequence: CSASPGGEETQYF.

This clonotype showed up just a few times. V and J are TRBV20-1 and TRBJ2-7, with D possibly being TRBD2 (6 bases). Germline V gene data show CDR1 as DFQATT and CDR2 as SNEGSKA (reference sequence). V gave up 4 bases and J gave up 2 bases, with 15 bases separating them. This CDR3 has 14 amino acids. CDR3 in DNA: TGCAGTGCTATACCCGGGACTGAAGCCTACGAGCAGTACTTC. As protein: CSAIPGTEAYEQYF.

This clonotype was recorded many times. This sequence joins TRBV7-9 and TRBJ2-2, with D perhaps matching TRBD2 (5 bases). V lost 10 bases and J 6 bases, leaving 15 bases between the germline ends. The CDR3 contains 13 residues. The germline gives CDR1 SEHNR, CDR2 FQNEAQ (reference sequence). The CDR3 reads CATWSGGSGELFF. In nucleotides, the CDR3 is TGTGCCACCTGGTCTGGCGGGTCCGGGGAGCTGTTTTTT. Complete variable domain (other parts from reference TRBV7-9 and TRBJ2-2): DTGVSQNPRHKITKRGQNVTFRCDPISEHNRLYWYRQTLGQGPEFLTYFQNEAQLEKSRLLSDRFSAERPKGSFSTLEIQRTEQGDSAMYLCATWSGGSGELFFGEGSRLTVL.

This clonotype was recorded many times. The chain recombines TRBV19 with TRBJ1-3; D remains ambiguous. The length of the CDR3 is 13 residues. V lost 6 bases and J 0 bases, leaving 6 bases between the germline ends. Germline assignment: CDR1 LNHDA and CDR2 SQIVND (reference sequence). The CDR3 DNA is TGTGCCAGTAGCCGTACCTCTGGAAACACCATATATTTT. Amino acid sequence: CASSRTSGNTIYF.